Listed here is a single T cell receptor beta chain. Its antigen is undetermined. This sequence may be a read error, since a much larger clone differs from it by one base. Next came a second PCR, run for roughly 6 to 11 cycles, which used a sample-barcoded 5' primer along with a J-beta primer mix. TCRdb analysed the 5' RACE reads with MiXCR anew, one entry per CDR3 protein. The sample lists about 640,000 distinct CDR3 sequences, around two fifths occurring once. The draw of peripheral blood yielded around 9.6 milliliters from each donor. Whenever a sample was processed, at least 6 million PBMCs were isolated. The data stem from a study of blood T cells in healthy people across ages. Study results and limitations: There were more naive CD4+ cells and higher diversity in long-lived donors than in aged donors. Total diversity from one million sequenced T cells was likely underestimated.

This CDR3 comprises 18 residues. Germline CDR1 and CDR2: SGHTA and FQGNSA. The sequenced sample was blood. This chain joins TRBV7-2 and TRBJ2-1, with 8 positions matching TRBD2. The DNA end lines up better with TRBJ2-7; the J call may be wrong. The TCR sequence derives from a man older than 75 in good health. The CDR3 DNA reads TGTGCCAGCAGCTTAGCGGGGATAGCGGGGACCCTCTACAATGAGCAGTACTTC. Amino acid sequence: CASSLAGIAGTLYNEQYF.